The 5 T cell receptor beta chains below were found in one sample sequenced in a study of T-cell memory formation after mild COVID-19. Using its own MiXCR run on the 5' RACE reads, TCRdb lists one record per CDR3 protein. The table includes 150,000 to 200,000 distinct CDR3 sequences, about 22% detected once. The sample comprised PBMCs or a T cell subset sorted from them (not recorded which). The receptors here all came from an adult woman who had mild COVID-19 (a few samples of this study predate the infection). Cell type and time point are not known.

This clonotype was seen more than once but under ten times. The chain uses TRBV12-3 or TRBV12-4 and TRBJ2-7; the match to TRBD1 covers 8 bases. This CDR3 has 16 amino acids. The ends lost 1 base at V and 2 bases at J; junction bases unmatched: 7. In DNA, the CDR3 is TGTGCCAGCAGTTTAGTTGGTCAGGGGGCAACCTACGAGCAGTACTTC. It is translated as CASSLVGQGATYEQYF.

J is TRBJ2-3 and V is TRBV2; no firm D call. This CDR3 has 17 residues. Germline-derived CDR1 and CDR2 are SNHLY and FYNNEI. The V and J ends lost 7 bases and 0 bases respectively, with 20 bases between them. The CDR3 spells CASTPRSGIASTDTQYF. The CDR3 nucleotides read TGTGCCAGCACCCCCCGGAGTGGGATAGCTAGCACAGATACGCAGTATTTT.

A few counts support this clonotype. The rearrangement links TRBV11-2 to TRBJ1-1; D not resolved. The CDR3 is made up of 12 amino acids. V dropped 5 bases and J dropped 0 bases, with 4 bases sitting between them. CDR1 is SGHAT and CDR2 is FQNNGV in the germline V gene. The CDR3: CASSPLNTEAFF. The CDR3 DNA follows: TGTGCCAGCAGCCCTTTGAACACTGAAGCTTTCTTT.

This clonotype has only a few counts. CDR3 bases: TGTGCCAGCAGCTTAGTGGTGGCCAATGAGCAGTTCTTC. Translation: CASSLVVANEQFF. V and J are TRBV7-6 and TRBJ2-1; no firm D call. Trimming took 1 base from V and 6 from J, leaving 7 bases between them. CDR3 size: 13 residues. Germline V gene sequence: CDR1 SGHVS, CDR2 FNYEAQ. The whole variable domain, remainder taken from reference TRBV7-6 and TRBJ2-1, is GAGVSQSPRYKVTKRGQDVALRCDPISGHVSLYWYRQALGQGPEFLTYFNYEAQQDKSGLPNDRFSAERPEGSISTLTIQRTEQRDSAMYRCASSLVVANEQFFGPGTRLTVL.

The chain uses TRBV4-1 and TRBJ1-1; D gene uncertain. The germline gives CDR1 MGHRA, CDR2 YSYEKL. This CDR3 contains 15 residues. The ends were cut back, 2 bases at V and 0 bases at J, with 10 bases in the middle. The CDR3 DNA follows: TGCGCCAGCAGCCAATTTGGGAATATGAACACTGAAGCTTTCTTT. Residues: CASSQFGNMNTEAFF.